Listed below are T cell receptor beta chains from one sample, sequenced in a study of control samples from healthy donors and cancer patients. The data were produced by immunoSEQ multiplex PCR, yet TCRdb's version contains in-frame clones alone and is incomplete. This table has 150,000 to 200,000 clones, roughly nine tenths appearing once. Material: blood. Receptors originate from a woman aged 25 to 45 in good health. Each CDR3 is given with its conserved first and last residue. A D gene is named only where the DNA matches it firmly. Clone size is shown for a subset of rows, as once, few, many or a class of expanded clone.

clone size	J gene	V gene	D gene	CDR3 protein	CDR3 DNA
.	TRBJ2-3	TRBV7-3	TRBD2	CASSMSGRGGYSTDTQYF	TGTGCCAGCAGCATGAGCGGGAGAGGGGGATATAGCACAGATACGCAGTATTTT
.	TRBJ1-5	TRBV6-5	.	CASRDPTGNNQPQHF	TGTGCCAGCAGAGACCCTACAGGGAACAATCAGCCCCAGCATTTT
.	TRBJ2-1	TRBV2	TRBD2	CASSGTSFSYNEQFF	TGTGCCAGCAGTGGGACTAGCTTCTCCTACAATGAGCAGTTCTTC
few	TRBJ2-1	TRBV3-1/TRBV3-2	.	CASSQAWGGANNEQFF	TGTGCCAGCAGCCAAGCTTGGGGGGGGGCAAACAATGAGCAGTTCTTC
.	TRBJ2-3	TRBV7-3	.	CASSQQASTDTQYF	TGTGCCAGCAGCCAGCAGGCTAGCACAGATACGCAGTATTTT
once	TRBJ1-2	TRBV6-4	.	CASRAGSGGYTF	TGTGCCAGCAGGGCAGGGTCCGGTGGCTACACCTTC
.	TRBJ2-5	TRBV11-2	TRBD2	CASSLDPGRGETQYF	TGTGCCAGCAGCTTAGATCCGGGGAGGGGCGAGACCCAGTACTTC
.	TRBJ2-1	TRBV28	TRBD2	CASKKSGTSGRNEQFF	TGTGCCAGCAAAAAATCCGGGACTAGCGGGAGGAATGAGCAGTTCTTC
.	TRBJ2-3	TRBV7-2	TRBD2	CASSPQGTSGTDTQYF	TGTGCCAGCAGCCCACAGGGGACTAGCGGCACAGATACGCAGTATTTT
.	TRBJ1-4	TRBV6-1	.	CASSESGTNEKLFF	TGTGCCAGCAGTGAGTCAGGGACTAATGAAAAACTGTTTTTT
.	TRBJ1-6	TRBV2	TRBD1	CARRTGRNSPLHF	TGTGCCAGGAGGACAGGGCGGAATTCACCCCTCCACTTT
.	TRBJ2-7	TRBV6-2/TRBV6-3	.	CASSYSSSAYEQYF	TGTGCCAGCAGTTACTCATCTAGCGCCTACGAGCAGTACTTC
.	TRBJ1-4	TRBV28	.	CASSTLEKLFF	TGTGCCAGCAGTACCTTAGAAAAACTGTTTTTT
.	TRBJ2-1	TRBV5-4	TRBD2	CASSLSLAGGYNEQFF	TGTGCCAGCAGCTTGAGTCTAGCGGGGGGCTACAATGAGCAGTTCTTC